The rows below give T cell receptor beta chains drawn from one sample of a study of cytomegalovirus exposure and HLA in healthy donors. The method was immunoSEQ multiplex PCR; TCRdb's version includes in-frame clones alone and lacks a portion of them. In total, the table holds some 120,000 clones. Sequencing input: PBMCs. These receptors were collected from a man aged 30-40 years in good health and CMV-seronegative. Each CDR3 is given with its conserved first and last residue. D genes are given only for firm matches.

TRBJ2-3	TRBV15	TRBD1	CATKGPTGASTDTQYF	TGTGCCACTAAGGGCCCGACAGGGGCGAGCACAGATACGCAGTATTTT
TRBJ2-2	TRBV25-1	TRBD2	CASSESGLGSITGELFF	TGTGCCAGCAGTGAATCGGGACTAGGGTCAATCACCGGGGAGCTGTTTTTT
TRBJ2-7	TRBV7-6	-	CASSLDGLEQYF	TGTGCCAGCAGCTTAGATGGACTCGAGCAGTACTTC
TRBJ1-4	TRBV7-9	-	CASSSPGSWGKLFF	TGTGCCAGCAGCTCACCCGGGAGCTGGGGGAAACTGTTTTTT
TRBJ1-1	TRBV15	TRBD1	CATSRRQGMNTEAFF	TGTGCCACCAGCAGGAGACAGGGAATGAACACTGAAGCTTTCTTT
TRBJ1-6	TRBV6-1	-	CASSERGSPGSPLHF	TGTGCCAGCAGTGAACGGGGGTCCCCTGGTTCACCCCTCCACTTT
TRBJ2-7	TRBV10-1	-	CASSDPQGRSAYEQYF	TGCGCCAGCAGTGACCCTCAGGGCAGGTCGGCCTACGAGCAGTACTTC
TRBJ1-2	TRBV30	-	CAWIQAHYGYTF	TGTGCCTGGATTCAGGCCCACTATGGCTACACCTTC
TRBJ2-7	TRBV5-1	-	CASSLWSGTPTYEQYF	TGCGCCAGCAGCTTGTGGTCGGGGACACCAACCTACGAGCAGTACTTC
TRBJ2-1	TRBV7-9	TRBD2	CASSLILQAGELVEQFF	TGTGCCAGCAGCTTAATTCTTCAAGCGGGGGAGTTGGTTGAGCAGTTCTTC
TRBJ2-4	TRBV30	-	CAWSAERTANPYIAKNIQYF	TGTGCCTGGAGTGCCGAGCGGACAGCAAACCCCTATATAGCCAAAAACATTCAGTACTTC
TRBJ1-6	TRBV6-1	TRBD1	CASSELGQGVSPLHF	TGTGCCAGCAGTGAACTTGGACAGGGAGTATCACCCCTCCACTTT
TRBJ1-5	TRBV10-1	-	CASSENRDILQPQHF	TGCGCCAGCAGTGAGAACAGGGACATCCTTCAGCCCCAGCATTTT
TRBJ1-6	TRBV5-5	-	CASSFPGEGSPLHF	TGTGCCAGCAGCTTTCCAGGGGAAGGTTCACCCCTCCACTTT
TRBJ2-7	TRBV4-1	TRBD1	CASSHTAGTGEEYEQYF	TGCGCCAGCAGCCACACCGCCGGGACAGGGGAGGAGTACGAGCAGTACTTC
TRBJ2-7	TRBV7-9	-	CASSLNGRGDEQYF	TGTGCCAGCAGCTTAAACGGCAGGGGGGACGAGCAGTACTTC
TRBJ1-1	TRBV10-3	-	CAISESPGVNTEAFF	TGTGCCATCAGTGAGTCTCCAGGGGTTAACACTGAAGCTTTCTTT
TRBJ1-1	TRBV27	-	CASSLGGGLNTEAFF	TGTGCCAGCAGTTTGGGGGGGGGACTGAACACTGAAGCTTTCTTT
TRBJ2-7	TRBV11-3	-	CASSSSGYEQYF	TGTGCCAGCAGTAGCTCCGGGTACGAGCAGTACTTC
TRBJ2-7	TRBV30	TRBD1	CAWKTGGHEQYF	TGTGCCTGGAAAACAGGGGGCCACGAGCAGTACTTC
TRBJ2-5	TRBV6-1	TRBD2	CASRDLSGGLWTQYF	TGTGCCAGCCGGGACCTTAGCGGGGGATTGTGGACCCAGTACTTC
TRBJ2-5	TRBV5-1	-	CASSFGGGGASEETQYF	TGCGCCAGCAGCTTTGGAGGCGGGGGCGCTTCTGAAGAGACCCAGTACTTC
TRBJ2-7	TRBV6-1	-	CASRRGTYEQYF	TGTGCCAGCAGAAGGGGAACCTACGAGCAGTACTTC
TRBJ2-6	TRBV5-1	TRBD1	CASSSRQGARGANVLTF	TGCGCCAGCAGCTCCCGACAGGGGGCTCGTGGGGCCAACGTCCTGACTTTC
TRBJ2-1	TRBV7-2	-	CASSLGQLNEQFF	TGTGCCAGCAGCTTAGGACAGCTCAATGAGCAGTTCTTC
TRBJ1-1	TRBV27	-	CASSLGAGTEAFF	TGTGCCAGCAGTTTGGGTGCGGGGACGGAAGCTTTCTTT
TRBJ1-5	TRBV7-9	-	CASSLGRDQPQHF	TGTGCCAGCAGCTTGGGGAGGGATCAGCCCCAGCATTTT
TRBJ2-1	TRBV6-4	TRBD1	CASSDLEGANNEQFF	TGTGCCAGCAGTGACTTAGAGGGGGCCAACAATGAGCAGTTCTTC
TRBJ1-1	TRBV7-3	-	CASSFARNTGAFF	TGTGCCAGCAGCTTCGCCAGGAACACTGGAGCTTTCTTT
TRBJ2-5	TRBV7-8	-	CASSLGIGGPGQETQYF	TGTGCCAGCAGCTTAGGTATCGGGGGGCCCGGGCAAGAGACCCAGTACTTC
TRBJ1-2	TRBV5-1	TRBD1	CASSFQTGGNDYGYTF	TGCGCCAGCAGCTTCCAGACAGGGGGTAACGACTATGGCTACACCTTC
TRBJ2-7	TRBV11-2	TRBD2	CASSLGSGGLYEQYF	TGTGCCAGCAGCTTAGGTAGCGGGGGGCTTTACGAGCAGTACTTC
TRBJ1-4	TRBV15	-	CATSRGRGEKLFF	TGTGCCACCAGCAGAGGCAGGGGTGAAAAACTGTTTTTT
TRBJ2-2	TRBV5-1	-	CASTDRNTGELFF	TGCGCCAGCACGGACAGGAACACCGGGGAGCTGTTTTTT
TRBJ2-5	TRBV2	TRBD2	CASSEVVTSGGAWETQYF	TGTGCCAGCAGTGAAGTAGTGACTAGCGGGGGGGCCTGGGAGACCCAGTACTTC
TRBJ2-3	TRBV19	TRBD2	CASSIGKRGAADTQYF	TGTGCCAGTAGTATAGGCAAGCGGGGGGCGGCAGATACGCAGTATTTT
TRBJ2-3	TRBV19	TRBD1	CASSHLPSTGGRDTQYF	TGTGCCAGTAGCCACCTCCCTTCGACAGGGGGGCGGGATACGCAGTATTTT
TRBJ2-2	TRBV5-4	TRBD2	CASSWTSQNTGELFF	TGTGCCAGCAGCTGGACTAGCCAGAACACCGGGGAGCTGTTTTTT
TRBJ1-6	TRBV5-1	-	CASSSQGSNSPLHF	TGCGCCAGCAGCTCCCAGGGAAGTAATTCACCCCTCCACTTT
TRBJ1-5	TRBV27	-	CASSPRDLRVLGNQPQHF	TGTGCCAGCAGCCCCAGAGACCTGCGGGTCTTGGGCAATCAGCCCCAGCATTTT
TRBJ2-3	TRBV4-1	-	CASSQDPGGAGDTQYF	TGCGCCAGCAGCCAAGATCCGGGCGGAGCAGGGGATACGCAGTATTTT